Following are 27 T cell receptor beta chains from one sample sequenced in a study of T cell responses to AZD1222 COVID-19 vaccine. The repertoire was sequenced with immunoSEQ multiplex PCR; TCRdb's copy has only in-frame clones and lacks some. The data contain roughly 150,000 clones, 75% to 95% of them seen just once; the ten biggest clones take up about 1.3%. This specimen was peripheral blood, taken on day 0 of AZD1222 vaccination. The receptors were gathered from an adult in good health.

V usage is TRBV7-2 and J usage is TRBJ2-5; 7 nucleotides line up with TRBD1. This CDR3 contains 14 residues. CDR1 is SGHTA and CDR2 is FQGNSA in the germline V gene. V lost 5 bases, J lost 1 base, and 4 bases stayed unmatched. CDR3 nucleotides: TGTGCCAGCAGCCGTACAGGGGCCCAAGAGACCCAGTACTTC. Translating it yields CASSRTGAQETQYF.

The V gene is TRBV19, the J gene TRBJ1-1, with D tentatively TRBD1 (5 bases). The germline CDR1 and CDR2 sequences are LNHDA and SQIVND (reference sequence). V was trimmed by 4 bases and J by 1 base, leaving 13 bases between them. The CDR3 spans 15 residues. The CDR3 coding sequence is TGTGCCAGTAGTAAGGATGACAGAGGGAACACTGAAGCTTTCTTT. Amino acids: CASSKDDRGNTEAFF.

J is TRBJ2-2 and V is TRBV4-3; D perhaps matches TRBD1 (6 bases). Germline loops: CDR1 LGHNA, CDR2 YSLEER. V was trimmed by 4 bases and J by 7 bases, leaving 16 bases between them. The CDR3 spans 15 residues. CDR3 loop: CASSPAWGLDGELFF. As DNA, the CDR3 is TGCGCCAGCAGCCCAGCGTGGGGGCTTGACGGGGAGCTGTTTTTT.

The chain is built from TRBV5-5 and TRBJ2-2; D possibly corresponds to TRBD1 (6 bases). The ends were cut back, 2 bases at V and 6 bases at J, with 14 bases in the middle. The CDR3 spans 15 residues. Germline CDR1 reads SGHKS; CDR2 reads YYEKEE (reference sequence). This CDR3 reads CASSFGQSSAGELFF. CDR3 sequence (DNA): TGTGCCAGCAGCTTCGGACAGTCCAGCGCCGGGGAGCTGTTTTTT.

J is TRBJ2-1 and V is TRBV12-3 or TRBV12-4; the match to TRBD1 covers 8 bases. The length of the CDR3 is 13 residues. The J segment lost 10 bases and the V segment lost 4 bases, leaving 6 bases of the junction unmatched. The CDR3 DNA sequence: TGTGCCAGCAGTTCCCCGACAGGGGAGGAGCAGTTCTTC. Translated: CASSSPTGEEQFF.

CDR3 in DNA: TGCGCCAGCAGCCACTGGGGGGACGAGCAGTACTTC. Translating it yields CASSHWGDEQYF. The gene calls are TRBV5-1 and TRBJ2-7; a weak D match, TRBD2 (6 bases). This CDR3 has 12 amino acids. Germline values: CDR1 SGHRS, CDR2 YFSETQ. V lost 4 bases to trimming and J lost 5 bases, with 10 bases between them. The variable domain in full, with the rest retrieved from reference TRBV5-1 and TRBJ2-7, is KAGVTQTPRYLIKTRGQQVTLSCSPISGHRSVSWYQQTPGQGLQFLFEYFSETQRNKGNFPGRFSGRQFSNSRSEMNVSTLELGDSALYLCASSHWGDEQYFGPGTRLTVT.

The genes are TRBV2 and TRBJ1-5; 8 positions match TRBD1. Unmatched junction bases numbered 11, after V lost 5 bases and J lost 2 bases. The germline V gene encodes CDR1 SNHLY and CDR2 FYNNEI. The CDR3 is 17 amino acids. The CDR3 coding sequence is TGTGCCAGCAGTTTGGAGCGACAGGGGAAGGGCAATCAGCCCCAGCATTTT. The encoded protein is CASSLERQGKGNQPQHF.

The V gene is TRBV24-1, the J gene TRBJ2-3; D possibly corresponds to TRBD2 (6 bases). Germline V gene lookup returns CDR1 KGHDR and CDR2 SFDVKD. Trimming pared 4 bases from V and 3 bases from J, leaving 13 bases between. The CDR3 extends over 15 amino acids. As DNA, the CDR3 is TGTGCCACCAGTGACCCGGGAGCATGGACAGATACGCAGTATTTT. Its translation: CATSDPGAWTDTQYF.

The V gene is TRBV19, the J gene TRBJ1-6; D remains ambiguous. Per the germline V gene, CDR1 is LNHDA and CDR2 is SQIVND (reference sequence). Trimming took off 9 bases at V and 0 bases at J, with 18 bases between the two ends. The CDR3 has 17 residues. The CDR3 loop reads CASRLGSLSSYNSPLHF. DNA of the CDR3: TGTGCCAGCCGCTTAGGGAGTCTAAGCTCCTATAATTCACCCCTCCACTTT.

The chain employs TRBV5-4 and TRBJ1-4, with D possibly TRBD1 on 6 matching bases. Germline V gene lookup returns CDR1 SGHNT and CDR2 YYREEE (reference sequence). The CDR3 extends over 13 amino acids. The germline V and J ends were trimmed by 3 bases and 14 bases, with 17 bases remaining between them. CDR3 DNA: TGTGCCAGCAGCTGGTCCCCAGGACAGCCCCTGTTTTTT. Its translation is CASSWSPGQPLFF.

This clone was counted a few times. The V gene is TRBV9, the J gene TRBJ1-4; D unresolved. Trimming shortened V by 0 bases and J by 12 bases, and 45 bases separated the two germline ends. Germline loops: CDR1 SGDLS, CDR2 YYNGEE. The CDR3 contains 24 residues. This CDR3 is CASSVVRRRVWALGHDEWGKELFF. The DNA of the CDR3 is TGTGCCAGCAGCGTAGTTCGGAGGAGGGTGTGGGCTTTGGGCCACGACGAATGGGGAAAGGAACTGTTTTTT.

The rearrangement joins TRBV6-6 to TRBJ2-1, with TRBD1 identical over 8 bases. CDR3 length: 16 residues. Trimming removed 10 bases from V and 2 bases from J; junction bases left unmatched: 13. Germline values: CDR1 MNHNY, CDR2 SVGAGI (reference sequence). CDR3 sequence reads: CATLTRGTGPYNEQFF. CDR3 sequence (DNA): TGTGCCACCCTCACTAGGGGGACAGGCCCCTACAATGAGCAGTTCTTC.

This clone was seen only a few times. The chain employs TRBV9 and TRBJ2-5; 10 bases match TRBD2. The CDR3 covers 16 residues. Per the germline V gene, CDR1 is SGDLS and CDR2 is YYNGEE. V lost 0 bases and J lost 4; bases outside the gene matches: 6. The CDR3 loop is CASSVGSGGARETQYF. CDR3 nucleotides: TGTGCCAGCAGCGTAGGCAGCGGGGGGGCCAGAGAGACCCAGTACTTC.

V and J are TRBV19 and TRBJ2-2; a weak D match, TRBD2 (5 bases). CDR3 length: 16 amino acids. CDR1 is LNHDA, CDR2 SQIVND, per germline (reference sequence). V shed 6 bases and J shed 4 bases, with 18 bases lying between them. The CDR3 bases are TGTGCCAGTAGCCCCTCCAGCCGGGGTCTCACCGGGGAGCTGTTTTTT. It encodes CASSPSSRGLTGELFF.

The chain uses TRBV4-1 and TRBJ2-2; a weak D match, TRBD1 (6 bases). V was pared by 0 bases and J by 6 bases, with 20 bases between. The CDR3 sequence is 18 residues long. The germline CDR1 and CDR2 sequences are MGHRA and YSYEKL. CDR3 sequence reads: CASSQDRGTPSAAGELFF. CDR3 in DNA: TGCGCCAGCAGCCAAGATAGGGGGACCCCAAGCGCCGCCGGGGAGCTGTTTTTT.

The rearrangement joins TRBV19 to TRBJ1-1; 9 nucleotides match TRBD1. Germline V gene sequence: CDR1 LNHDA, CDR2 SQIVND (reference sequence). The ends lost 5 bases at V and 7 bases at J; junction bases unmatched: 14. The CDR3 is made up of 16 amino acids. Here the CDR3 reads CASSAQQGAHRDEAFF. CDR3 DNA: TGTGCCAGTAGTGCCCAACAGGGGGCGCATAGGGATGAAGCTTTCTTT. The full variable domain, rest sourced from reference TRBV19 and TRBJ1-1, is DGGITQSPKYLFRKEGQNVTLSCEQNLNHDAMYWYRQDPGQGLRLIYYSQIVNDFQKGDIAEGYSVSREKKESFPLTVTSAQKNPTAFYLCASSAQQGAHRDEAFFGQGTRLTVV.

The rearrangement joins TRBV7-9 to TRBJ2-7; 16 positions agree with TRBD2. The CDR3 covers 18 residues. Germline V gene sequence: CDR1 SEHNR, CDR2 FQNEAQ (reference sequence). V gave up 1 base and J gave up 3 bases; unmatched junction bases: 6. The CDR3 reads CASSLGGTSGRALYEQYF. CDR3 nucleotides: TGTGCCAGCAGCTTAGGCGGGACTAGCGGGAGGGCCCTCTACGAGCAGTACTTC.

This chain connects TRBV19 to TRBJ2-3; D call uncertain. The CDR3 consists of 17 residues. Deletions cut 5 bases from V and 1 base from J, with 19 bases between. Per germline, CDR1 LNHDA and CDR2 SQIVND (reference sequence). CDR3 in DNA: TGTGCCAGTAGTCTGGGGTTTTCCCCAAAAGGCACAGATACGCAGTATTTT. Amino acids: CASSLGFSPKGTDTQYF.

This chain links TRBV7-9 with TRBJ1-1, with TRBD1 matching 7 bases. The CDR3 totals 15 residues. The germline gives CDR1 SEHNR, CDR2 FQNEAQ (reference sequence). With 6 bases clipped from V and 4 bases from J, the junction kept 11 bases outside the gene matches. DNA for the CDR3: TGTGCCAGCAGTAATCTCAGACAGGGCCCCACTGAAGCTTTCTTT. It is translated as CASSNLRQGPTEAFF.

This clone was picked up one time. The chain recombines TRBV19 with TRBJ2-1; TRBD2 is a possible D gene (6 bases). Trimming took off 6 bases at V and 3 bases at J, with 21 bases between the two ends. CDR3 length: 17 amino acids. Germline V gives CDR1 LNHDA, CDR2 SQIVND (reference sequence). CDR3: CASRAAPRTTRYNEQFF. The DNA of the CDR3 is TGTGCCAGTAGGGCTGCTCCTAGGACTACACGCTACAATGAGCAGTTCTTC.

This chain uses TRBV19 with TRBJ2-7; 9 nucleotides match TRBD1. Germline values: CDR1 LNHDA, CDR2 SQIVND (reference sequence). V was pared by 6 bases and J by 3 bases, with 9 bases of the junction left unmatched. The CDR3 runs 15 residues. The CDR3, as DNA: TGTGCCAGTAGACCTCGGACAGGGGAACTCTACGAGCAGTACTTC. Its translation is CASRPRTGELYEQYF. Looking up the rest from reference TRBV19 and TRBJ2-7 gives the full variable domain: DGGITQSPKYLFRKEGQNVTLSCEQNLNHDAMYWYRQDPGQGLRLIYYSQIVNDFQKGDIAEGYSVSREKKESFPLTVTSAQKNPTAFYLCASRPRTGELYEQYFGPGTRLTVT.

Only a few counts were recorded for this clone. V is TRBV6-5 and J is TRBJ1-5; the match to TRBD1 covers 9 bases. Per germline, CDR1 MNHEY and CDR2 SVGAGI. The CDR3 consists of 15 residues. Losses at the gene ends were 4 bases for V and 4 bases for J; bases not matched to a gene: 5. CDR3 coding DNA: TGTGCCAGCAGTTCACTACAGGGGGCTAATCAGCCCCAGCATTTT. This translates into CASSSLQGANQPQHF.

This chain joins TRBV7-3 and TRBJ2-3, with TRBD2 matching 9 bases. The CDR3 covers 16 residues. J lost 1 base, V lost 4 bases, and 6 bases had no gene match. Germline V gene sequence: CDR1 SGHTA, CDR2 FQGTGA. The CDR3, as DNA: TGTGCCAGCAGCTCCCGACTAGCGGTGGGCACAGATACGCAGTATTTT. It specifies CASSSRLAVGTDTQYF.

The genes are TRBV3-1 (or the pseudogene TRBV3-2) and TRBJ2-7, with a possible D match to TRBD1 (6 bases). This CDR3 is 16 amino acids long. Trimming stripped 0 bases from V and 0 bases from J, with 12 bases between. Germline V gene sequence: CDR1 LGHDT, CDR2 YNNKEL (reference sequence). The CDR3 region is CASSQDLQGISYEQYF. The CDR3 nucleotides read TGTGCCAGCAGCCAAGATTTGCAGGGGATCTCCTACGAGCAGTACTTC.

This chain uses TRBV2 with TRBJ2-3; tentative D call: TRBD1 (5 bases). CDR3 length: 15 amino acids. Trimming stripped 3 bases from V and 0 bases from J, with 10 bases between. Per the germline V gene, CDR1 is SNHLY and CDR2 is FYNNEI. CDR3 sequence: CASSDPRQSTDTQYF. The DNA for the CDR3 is TGTGCCAGCAGTGACCCCCGACAGAGCACAGATACGCAGTATTTT.

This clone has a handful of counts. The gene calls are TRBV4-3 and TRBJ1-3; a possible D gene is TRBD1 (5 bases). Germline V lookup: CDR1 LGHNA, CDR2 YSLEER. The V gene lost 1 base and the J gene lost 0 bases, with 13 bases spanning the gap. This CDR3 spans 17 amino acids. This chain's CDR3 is CASSQVLQVLSGNTIYF. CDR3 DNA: TGCGCCAGCAGCCAAGTCCTACAGGTACTCTCTGGAAACACCATATATTTT.

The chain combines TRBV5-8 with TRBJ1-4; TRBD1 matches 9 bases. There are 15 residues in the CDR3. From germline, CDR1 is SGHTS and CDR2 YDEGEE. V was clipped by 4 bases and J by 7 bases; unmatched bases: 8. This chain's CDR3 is CASSPGQGKAEKLFF. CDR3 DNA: TGTGCCAGCAGCCCGGGACAGGGAAAGGCTGAAAAACTGTTTTTT.